The 26 T cell receptor beta chains presented below share a single source sample, sequenced in a study of T cells in Graves' hyperthyroidism and ophthalmopathy. Template material for amplifying TCR beta CDR3 regions consisted of RNA transcripts. The HTBI primer set served for first-round RT-PCR of the TCR CDR3. TCRdb ran MiXCR on the multiplex PCR reads and lists one entry per CDR3 protein. The sample records about 560,000 distinct CDR3 sequences, 11% to 15% being singletons. The sample consisted of blood. These receptors all stem from a woman in her thirties or forties with Graves' hyperthyroidism.

This clonotype occurred many times. The V gene is TRBV28, the J gene TRBJ1-2; D not resolved. The CDR3 consists of 15 residues. V was shortened by 1 base and J by 2 bases, with 11 bases between the two germline ends. Germline loops: CDR1 MDHEN, CDR2 SYDVKM. This CDR3 reads CASSLLTGSNYGYTF. CDR3 bases: TGTGCCAGCAGTTTATTGACGGGCAGCAACTATGGCTACACCTTC.

The V and J genes are TRBV4-1 and TRBJ2-7; no definite D call. V gave up 1 base and J gave up 8 bases, with 12 bases separating them. Per the germline V gene, CDR1 is MGHRA and CDR2 is YSYEKL. This CDR3 has 13 residues. The CDR3 nucleotides are TGCGCCAGCAGCCAAGGCCCCTCTGGGCAGCAGTACTTC. Translation: CASSQGPSGQQYF.

This clonotype was recorded many times. This chain connects TRBV20-1 to TRBJ2-7; 12 positions match TRBD2. With V trimmed by 1 base and J by 0 bases, 4 bases remained unmatched. This CDR3 contains 16 residues. Germline loops: CDR1 DFQATT, CDR2 SNEGSKA (reference sequence). The CDR3 DNA is TGCAGTGCTAGAGCGAGGACTAGCGGGACCTCCTACGAGCAGTACTTC. Its protein product is CSARARTSGTSYEQYF.

This clonotype was detected a few times. The rearrangement links TRBV29-1 to TRBJ2-1, with D possibly being TRBD2 (6 bases). CDR3 length: 14 residues. CDR1 and CDR2 from the germline V gene are SQVTM and ANQGSEA. Deletions cut 4 bases from V and 7 bases from J, with 17 bases between. CDR3 loop: CSVVPSRRGNEQFF. Written as DNA, the CDR3 is TGCAGCGTTGTGCCTAGCAGGAGGGGAAATGAGCAGTTCTTC.

This clonotype was detected ten times or more. The rearrangement uses TRBV6-2 or TRBV6-3 and TRBJ2-3, with TRBD2 identical over 12 bases. The junction had 15 bases not matched to a gene; V was cut back by 6 bases and J by 5 bases. Germline V gene lookup returns CDR1 MNHEY and CDR2 SVGEGT. The CDR3 has 18 residues. CDR3 nucleotides: TGTGCCAGCAGCCCAACTAGCGGGAGGTCCATCAGACAAGATACGCAGTATTTT. This sequence encodes CASSPTSGRSIRQDTQYF.

About this clonotype: A single base separates this from a much larger clone, so it may be a read error. The V and J genes are TRBV27 and TRBJ2-7, with 10 nucleotides matching TRBD2. CDR1 is MNHEY and CDR2 is SMNVEV in the germline V gene (reference sequence). The CDR3 runs to 15 residues. The CDR3 is CAGSSLAGATYEQYF. The CDR3 nucleotides read TGTGCCGGCAGTTCCCTAGCGGGAGCAACCTACGAGCAGTACTTC.

A word on this clonotype: At one of its ends the junction is not consistent with the germline gene, which may arise from a read error. The rearrangement links TRBV29-1 to TRBJ1-1; the match to TRBD1 covers 7 bases. The CDR3 covers 12 residues. In germline, CDR1 is SQVTM, CDR2 ANQGSEA. In DNA form, the CDR3 reads TGTCGCGCGGGACAGCAGAACACTGAAGCTTTCTTT. Translation: CRAGQQNTEAFF.

This chain connects TRBV6-1 to TRBJ2-1; no reliable D call. This CDR3 contains 14 residues. With 6 bases removed from V and 0 bases from J, the gap between germline ends came to 9 bases. The germline V gene has CDR1 MNHNS and CDR2 SASEGT. DNA for the CDR3: TGTGCCAGCAGCCCTCCAGTCTCCTACAATGAGCAGTTCTTC. Protein sequence: CASSPPVSYNEQFF.

This clonotype was found a few times. The J gene is TRBJ1-5, the V gene TRBV4-1; 7 bases fit TRBD1. Germline CDR1 reads MGHRA; CDR2 reads YSYEKL. The CDR3 runs to 15 residues. J lost 5 bases, V lost 0 bases, and 4 bases had no gene match. CDR3 in DNA: TGCGCCAGCAGCCAAGACGGGGACAGTTATCAGCCCCAGCATTTT. Its protein product is CASSQDGDSYQPQHF.

This clonotype appeared many times. This chain connects TRBV28 to TRBJ2-1, with D perhaps matching TRBD1 or TRBD2 (5 bases each). CDR3 size: 12 residues. V was trimmed by 3 bases and J by 8 bases, leaving 8 bases between them. CDR1 and CDR2 from the germline V gene are MDHEN and SYDVKM. The CDR3 coding sequence is TGTGCCAGCAGTTTCGGGGCCCATGAGCAGTTCTTC. Its protein product is CASSFGAHEQFF.

The chain uses TRBV30 and TRBJ2-7; 7 nucleotides match TRBD2. There are 14 residues in the CDR3. CDR1 GTSNPN and CDR2 SVGIG come from the germline V gene (reference sequence). V trimming: 2 bases; J trimming: 5 bases; junction bases outside the gene matches: 9. CDR3 nucleotide sequence: TGTGCCTGGAGTCTCATGAGCGGGATGGACGAGCAGTACTTC. It yields the protein CAWSLMSGMDEQYF.

This clonotype appeared many times. The genes are TRBV10-3 and TRBJ2-6; D is unresolved. This CDR3 contains 17 residues. Trimming pared 0 bases from V and 0 bases from J, leaving 9 bases between. CDR1 is ENHRY, CDR2 SYGVKD, per germline. The CDR3 coding sequence is TGTGCCATCAGTGAGTCCATCGACCTCTCTGGGGCCAACGTCCTGACTTTC. Encoded protein: CAISESIDLSGANVLTF.

There are many counts of this clonotype. This chain links TRBV5-1 with TRBJ2-1, with TRBD2 identical over 13 bases. Germline V CDR1 and CDR2: SGHRS, YFSETQ. V trimming: 5 bases; J trimming: 8 bases; junction bases outside the gene matches: 7. The CDR3 runs to 15 residues. Written as DNA, the CDR3 is TGCGCCAGCAGTCGAGGGACTAGCGGGATGGATGAGCAGTTCTTC. Protein product: CASSRGTSGMDEQFF.

Regarding this clonotype: A much larger clone lies a single base off, so this may be a read error. No conserved phenylalanine or tryptophan is present at the end of the CDR3, so a read error is the likely explanation. The chain employs TRBV7-3 and TRBJ1-1; 8 bases map to TRBD1. Losses at the gene ends were 5 bases for V and 3 bases for J; bases not matched to a gene: 8. Per germline, CDR1 SGHTA and CDR2 FQGTGA. CDR3 size: 15 residues. The CDR3, as DNA: TGTGCCAGCAGCGCCCAGGGGGCTCCGGACACTGAAGCTTTCCTT. Translating gives CASSAQGAPDTEAFL.

The genes are TRBV11-2 and TRBJ1-1, with 7 bases identical to TRBD1. J lost 1 base, V lost 4 bases, and 6 bases had no gene match. Germline lookup yields CDR1 SGHAT and CDR2 FQNNGV. The CDR3 is 15 amino acids. CDR3 sequence (DNA): TGTGCCAGCAGCTCGACCGGGACAGCGAACACTGAAGCTTTCTTT. As protein: CASSSTGTANTEAFF.

V is TRBV19 and J is TRBJ2-5; 10 nucleotides agree with TRBD1. V trimming: 10 bases; J trimming: 3 bases; junction bases outside the gene matches: 5. Germline CDR1 is LNHDA and CDR2 is SQIVND (reference sequence). The CDR3 has 13 amino acids. DNA for the CDR3: TGTGCCACCCGGGACAGGGGAGAAGAGACCCAGTACTTC. Its translation is CATRDRGEETQYF.

The V and J genes are TRBV20-1 and TRBJ1-3; tentatively, D is TRBD1 (5 bases). This CDR3 contains 13 residues. CDR1 is DFQATT, CDR2 SNEGSKA, per germline (reference sequence). V dropped 2 bases and J dropped 4 bases, with 9 bases sitting between them. CDR3 nucleotide sequence: TGCAGTGCTAGAAGGGACGGCGGAAACACCATATATTTT. It codes for CSARRDGGNTIYF.

This clonotype was recorded a few times. The J gene is TRBJ1-1, the V gene TRBV28; TRBD1 might be the D (6 bases). This CDR3 is built from 10 residues. Germline V gene data show CDR1 as MDHEN and CDR2 as SYDVKM. The V end lost 10 bases, the J end lost 7 bases, and 10 bases lay between the germline ends. The CDR3 nucleotides are TGTGCCACCGGACAGAGTGAAGCTTTCTTT. Protein: CATGQSEAFF.

This clonotype came up many times. The V call is TRBV6-1, the J call TRBJ2-7; TRBD1 is a possible D gene (5 bases). Between the trimmed V and J ends, which lost 4 bases and 2 bases, there was a span of 9 bases. This CDR3 comprises 13 residues. The V gene's germline CDR1 is MNHNS and CDR2 SASEGT. The DNA of the CDR3 is TGTGCCAGCAGTGCCCCGACAGCCTACGAGCAGTACTTC. This translates into CASSAPTAYEQYF.

The sample holds many counts of this clonotype. The gene calls are TRBV20-1 and TRBJ2-3, with D perhaps matching TRBD1 (6 bases). The CDR3 has 14 residues. Germline values: CDR1 DFQATT, CDR2 SNEGSKA (reference sequence). Trimming cost V 6 bases and J 3 bases, with 16 bases left between them. CDR3: CSAEGPDRTDTQYF. The DNA of the CDR3 is TGCAGTGCGGAAGGGCCAGACAGGACAGATACGCAGTATTTT.

This clonotype occurred a few times. The V and J genes are TRBV28 and TRBJ2-2, with 10 bases that match TRBD2. The CDR3 contains 16 residues. Per germline, CDR1 MDHEN and CDR2 SYDVKM. The V gene end was trimmed by 5 bases and the J gene end by 1 base; junction bases not matched to a gene: 4. CDR3 sequence reads: CASSGASGGNTGELFF. CDR3 DNA sequence: TGTGCCAGCAGTGGGGCTAGCGGGGGGAACACCGGGGAGCTGTTTTTT. The full variable domain, completed using reference TRBV28 and TRBJ2-2, is DVKVTQSSRYLVKRTGEKVFLECVQDMDHENMFWYRQDPGLGLRLIYFSYDVKMKEKGDIPEGYSVSREKKERFSLILESASTNQTSMYLCASSGASGGNTGELFFGEGSRLTVL.

This clonotype was recorded many times. As DNA, the CDR3 is TGTGCCAGCAGTTTGGCCCCCCTAGGGAGGGATGGCTACACCTTC. Its translation: CASSLAPLGRDGYTF. The rearrangement uses TRBV28 and TRBJ1-2; D gene unclear. The CDR3 covers 15 residues. Trimming took 3 bases from V and 6 from J, leaving 17 bases between them. Germline CDR1 MDHEN, CDR2 SYDVKM.

This clonotype was observed at least ten times. The V gene is TRBV7-2, the J gene TRBJ2-1; 12 bases line up with TRBD2. The CDR3 is 15 amino acids. V shed 7 bases and J 7 bases; nucleotides not matched to a gene: 8. The germline V gene encodes CDR1 SGHTA and CDR2 FQGNSA. The CDR3 DNA follows: TGTGCCAGCACCCCTACCGGGACTAGCGGGAATGAGCAGTTCTTC. It translates to CASTPTGTSGNEQFF.

This clonotype showed up many times. The chain links TRBV7-2 to TRBJ2-1; TRBD1 is a possible D gene (6 bases). The V end was cut by 1 base, the J end by 8 bases, with 12 bases between. The CDR3 spans 14 residues. In germline, CDR1 is SGHTA, CDR2 FQGNSA. The CDR3 spells CASSLGLQGDEQFF. DNA for the CDR3: TGTGCCAGCAGCTTAGGACTACAGGGAGATGAGCAGTTCTTC.

The chain couples TRBV4-1 to TRBJ2-1; 11 bases agree with TRBD2. With V trimmed by 5 bases and J by 2 bases, 5 bases remained unmatched. The CDR3 contains 16 residues. Germline V gene data show CDR1 as MGHRA and CDR2 as YSYEKL. CDR3 in DNA: TGCGCCAGCAGCGTTCTAGCGGGAGGTGCCTACAATGAGCAGTTCTTC. It specifies CASSVLAGGAYNEQFF.

This clonotype was counted many times. The CDR3 protein is CSATLAVPGDIQYF. The CDR3 nucleotides are TGCAGTGCTACACTGGCGGTCCCGGGGGACATTCAGTACTTC. J is TRBJ2-4 and V is TRBV20-1; a possible D gene is TRBD2 (6 bases). This CDR3 spans 14 amino acids. Germline V gene lookup returns CDR1 DFQATT and CDR2 SNEGSKA (reference sequence). V gave up 4 bases and J gave up 8 bases, with 18 bases separating them.